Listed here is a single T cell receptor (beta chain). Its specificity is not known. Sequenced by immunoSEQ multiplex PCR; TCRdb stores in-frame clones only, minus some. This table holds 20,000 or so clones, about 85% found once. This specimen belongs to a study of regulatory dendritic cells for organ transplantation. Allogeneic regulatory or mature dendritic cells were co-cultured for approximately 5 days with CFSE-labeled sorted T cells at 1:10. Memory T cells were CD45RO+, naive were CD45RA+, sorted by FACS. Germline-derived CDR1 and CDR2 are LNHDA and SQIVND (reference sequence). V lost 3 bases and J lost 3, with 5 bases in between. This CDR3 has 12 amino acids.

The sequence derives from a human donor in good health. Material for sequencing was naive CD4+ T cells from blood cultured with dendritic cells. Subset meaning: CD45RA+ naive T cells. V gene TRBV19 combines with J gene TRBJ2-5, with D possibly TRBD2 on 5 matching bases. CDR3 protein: CASSIGKETQYF. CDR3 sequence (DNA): TGTGCCAGTAGTATCGGGAAAGAGACCCAGTACTTC.